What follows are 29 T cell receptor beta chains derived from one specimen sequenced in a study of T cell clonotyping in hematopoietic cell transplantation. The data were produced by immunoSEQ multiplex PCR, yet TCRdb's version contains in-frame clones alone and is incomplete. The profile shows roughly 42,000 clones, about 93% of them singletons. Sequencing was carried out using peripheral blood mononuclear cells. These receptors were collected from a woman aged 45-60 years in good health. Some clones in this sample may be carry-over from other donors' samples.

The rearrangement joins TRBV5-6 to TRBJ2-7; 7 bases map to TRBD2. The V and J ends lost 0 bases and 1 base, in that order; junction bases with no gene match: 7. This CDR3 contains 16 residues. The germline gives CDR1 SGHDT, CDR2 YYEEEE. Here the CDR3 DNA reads TGTGCCAGCAGCTTGGAGCGGGACGGAGTATCCTACGAGCAGTACTTC. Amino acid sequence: CASSLERDGVSYEQYF.

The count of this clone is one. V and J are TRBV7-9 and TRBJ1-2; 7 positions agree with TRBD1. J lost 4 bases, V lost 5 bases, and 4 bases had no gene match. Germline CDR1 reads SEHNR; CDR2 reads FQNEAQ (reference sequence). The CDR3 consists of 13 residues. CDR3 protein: CASSLGTAYGYTF. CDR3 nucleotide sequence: TGTGCCAGCAGCCTTGGGACAGCCTATGGCTACACCTTC.

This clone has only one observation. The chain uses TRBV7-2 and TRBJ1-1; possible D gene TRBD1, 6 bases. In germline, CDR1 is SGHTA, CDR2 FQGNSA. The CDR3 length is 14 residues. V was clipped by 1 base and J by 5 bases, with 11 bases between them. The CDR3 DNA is TGTGCCAGCAGCTTAGATTGGGGGCGAACTGAAGCTTTCTTT. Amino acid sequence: CASSLDWGRTEAFF.

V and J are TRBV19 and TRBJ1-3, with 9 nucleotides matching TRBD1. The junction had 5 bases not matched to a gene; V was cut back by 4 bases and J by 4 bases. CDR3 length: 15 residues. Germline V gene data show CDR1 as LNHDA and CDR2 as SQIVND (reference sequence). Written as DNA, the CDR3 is TGTGCCAGTAGTACACAGGGGGCGAAAGGAAACACCATATATTTT. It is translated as CASSTQGAKGNTIYF. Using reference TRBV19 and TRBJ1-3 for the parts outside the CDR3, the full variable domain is DGGITQSPKYLFRKEGQNVTLSCEQNLNHDAMYWYRQDPGQGLRLIYYSQIVNDFQKGDIAEGYSVSREKKESFPLTVTSAQKNPTAFYLCASSTQGAKGNTIYFGEGSWLTVV.

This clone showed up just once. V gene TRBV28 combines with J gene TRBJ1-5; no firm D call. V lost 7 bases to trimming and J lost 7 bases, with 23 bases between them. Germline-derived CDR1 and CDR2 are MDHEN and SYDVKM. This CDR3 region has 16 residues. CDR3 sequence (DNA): TGTGCCAGCACCCCAGGTAGGGAAAGGGTTCGGCAGCCCCAGCATTTT. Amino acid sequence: CASTPGRERVRQPQHF.

CDR3: CASSQDLGGEGGYTF. The DNA for the CDR3 is TGTGCCAGCAGCCAAGATTTGGGAGGGGAAGGTGGCTACACCTTC. V gene TRBV4-2 combines with J gene TRBJ1-2, with D maybe TRBD1 (5 bases). Germline V gene lookup returns CDR1 LGHNA and CDR2 YNFKEQ. CDR3 length equals 15 residues. With 0 bases removed from V and 7 bases from J, the gap between germline ends came to 15 bases.

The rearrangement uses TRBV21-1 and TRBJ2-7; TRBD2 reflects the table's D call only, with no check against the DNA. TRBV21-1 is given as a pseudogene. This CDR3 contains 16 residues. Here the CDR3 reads CASGYLGAACSYEQYF. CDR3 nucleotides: TGTGCCAGCGGATACTTAGGAGCAGCCTGCTCCTACGAGCAGTACTTC.

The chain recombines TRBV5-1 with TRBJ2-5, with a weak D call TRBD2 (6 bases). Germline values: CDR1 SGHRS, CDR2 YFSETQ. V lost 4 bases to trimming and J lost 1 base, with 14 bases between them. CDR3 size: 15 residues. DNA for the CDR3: TGCGCCAGCAGCCGTTGGGCGGGGCCCCAAGAGACCCAGTACTTC. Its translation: CASSRWAGPQETQYF.

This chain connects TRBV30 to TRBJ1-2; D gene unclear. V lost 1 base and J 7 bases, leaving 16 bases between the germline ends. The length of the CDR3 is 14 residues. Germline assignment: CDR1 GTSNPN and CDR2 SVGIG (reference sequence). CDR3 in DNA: TGTGCCTGGAGTGGGGAGACGGTTCGTTTTGGCTACACCTTC. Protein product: CAWSGETVRFGYTF.

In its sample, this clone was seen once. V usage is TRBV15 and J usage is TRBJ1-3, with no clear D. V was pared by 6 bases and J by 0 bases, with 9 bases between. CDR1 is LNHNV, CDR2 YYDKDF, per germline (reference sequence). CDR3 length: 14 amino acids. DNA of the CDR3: TGTGCCACCAGTCACAAGAGCTCTGGAAACACCATATATTTT. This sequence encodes CATSHKSSGNTIYF.

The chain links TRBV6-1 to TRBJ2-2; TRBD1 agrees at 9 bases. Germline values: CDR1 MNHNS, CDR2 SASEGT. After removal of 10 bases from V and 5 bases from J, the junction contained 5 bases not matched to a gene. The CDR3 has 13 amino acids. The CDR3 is CATTTGGTGELFF. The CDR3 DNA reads TGTGCCACTACGACAGGGGGGACCGGGGAGCTGTTTTTT.

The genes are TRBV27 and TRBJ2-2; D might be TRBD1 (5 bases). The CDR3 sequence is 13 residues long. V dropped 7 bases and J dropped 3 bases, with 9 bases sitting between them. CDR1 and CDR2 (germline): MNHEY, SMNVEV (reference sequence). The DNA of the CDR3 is TGTGCCAGCAACGCAGGGTACACCGGGGAGCTGTTTTTT. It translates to CASNAGYTGELFF.

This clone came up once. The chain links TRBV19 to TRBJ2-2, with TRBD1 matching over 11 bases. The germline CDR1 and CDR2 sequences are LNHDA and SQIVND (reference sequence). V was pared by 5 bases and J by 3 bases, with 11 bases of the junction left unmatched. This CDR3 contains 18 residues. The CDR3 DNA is TGTGCCAGTAGTCCGTCGGGACAGGGGGAAGTTGACACCGGGGAGCTGTTTTTT. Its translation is CASSPSGQGEVDTGELFF.

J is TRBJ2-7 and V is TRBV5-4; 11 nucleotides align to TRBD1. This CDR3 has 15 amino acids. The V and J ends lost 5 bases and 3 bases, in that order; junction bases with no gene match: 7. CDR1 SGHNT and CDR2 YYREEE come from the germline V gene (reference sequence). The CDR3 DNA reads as TGTGCCAGCAGTTCATCCGGGACAGGGGGCTACGAGCAGTACTTC. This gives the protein CASSSSGTGGYEQYF. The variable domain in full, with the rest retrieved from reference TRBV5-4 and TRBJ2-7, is ETGVTQSPTHLIKTRGQQVTLRCSSQSGHNTVSWYQQALGQGPQFIFQYYREEENGRGNFPPRFSGLQFPNYSSELNVNALELDDSALYLCASSSSGTGGYEQYFGPGTRLTVT.

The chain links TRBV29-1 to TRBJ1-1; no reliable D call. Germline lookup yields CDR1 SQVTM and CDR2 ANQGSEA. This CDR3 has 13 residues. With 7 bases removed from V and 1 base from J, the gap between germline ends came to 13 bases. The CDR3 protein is CSASGNSNTEAFF. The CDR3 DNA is TGCAGCGCCTCAGGAAATTCGAACACTGAAGCTTTCTTT. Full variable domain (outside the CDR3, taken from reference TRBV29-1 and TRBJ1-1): SAVISQKPSRDICQRGTSLTIQCQVDSQVTMMFWYRQQPGQSLTLIATANQGSEATYESGFVIDKFPISRPNLTFSTLTVSNMSPEDSSIYLCSASGNSNTEAFFGQGTRLTVV.

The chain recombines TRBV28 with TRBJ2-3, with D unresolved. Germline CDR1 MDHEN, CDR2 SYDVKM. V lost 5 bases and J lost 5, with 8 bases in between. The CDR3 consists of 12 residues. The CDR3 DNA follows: TGTGCCAGCAGTCACCTAGGAGATACGCAGTATTTT. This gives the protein CASSHLGDTQYF.

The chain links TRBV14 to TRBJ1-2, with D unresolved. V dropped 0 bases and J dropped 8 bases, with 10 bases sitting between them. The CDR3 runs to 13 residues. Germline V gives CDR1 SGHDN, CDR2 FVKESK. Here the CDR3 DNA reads TGTGCCAGCAGCCAAGACCAGGCGGGGGGCTACACCTTC. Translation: CASSQDQAGGYTF.

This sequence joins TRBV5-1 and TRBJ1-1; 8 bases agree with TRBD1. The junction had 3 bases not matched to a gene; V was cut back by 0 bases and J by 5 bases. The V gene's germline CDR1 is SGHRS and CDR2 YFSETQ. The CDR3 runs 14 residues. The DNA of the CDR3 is TGCGCCAGCAGCTTGGCGACAGGGGAAACTGAAGCTTTCTTT. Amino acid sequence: CASSLATGETEAFF.

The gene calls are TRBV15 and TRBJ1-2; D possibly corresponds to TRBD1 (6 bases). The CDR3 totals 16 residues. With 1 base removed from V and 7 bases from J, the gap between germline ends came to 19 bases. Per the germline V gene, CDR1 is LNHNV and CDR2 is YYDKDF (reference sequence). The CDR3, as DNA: TGTGCCACCAGCAGAGCCCCCTTCTTAGGGGGATCTGGCTACACCTTC. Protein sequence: CATSRAPFLGGSGYTF.

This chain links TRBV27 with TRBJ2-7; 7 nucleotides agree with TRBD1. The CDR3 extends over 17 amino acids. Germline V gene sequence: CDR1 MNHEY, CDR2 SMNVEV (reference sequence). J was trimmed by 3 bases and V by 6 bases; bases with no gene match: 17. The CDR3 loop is CASSREGPQTGLYEQYF. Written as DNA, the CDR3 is TGTGCCAGCAGCCGCGAGGGACCTCAGACAGGGCTCTACGAGCAGTACTTC.

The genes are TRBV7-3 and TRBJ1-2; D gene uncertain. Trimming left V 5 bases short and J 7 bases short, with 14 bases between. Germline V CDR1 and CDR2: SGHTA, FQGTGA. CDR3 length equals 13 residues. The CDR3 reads CASSLQPGGGYTF. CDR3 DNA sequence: TGTGCCAGCAGCCTCCAACCCGGAGGTGGCTACACCTTC.

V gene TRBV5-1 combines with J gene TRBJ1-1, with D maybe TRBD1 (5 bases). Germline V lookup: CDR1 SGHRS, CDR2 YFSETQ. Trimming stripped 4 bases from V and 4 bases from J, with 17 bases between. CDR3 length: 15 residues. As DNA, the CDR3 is TGCGCCAGCAGCCCCCAGGTGGGGGAGGGCACTGAAGCTTTCTTT. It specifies CASSPQVGEGTEAFF.

The CDR3 spells CASSQDPETYEQYF. In nucleotides, the CDR3 is TGCGCCAGCAGCCAAGATCCAGAAACCTACGAGCAGTACTTC. The rearrangement links TRBV4-1 to TRBJ2-7; D not certain. The germline gives CDR1 MGHRA, CDR2 YSYEKL. V shed 0 bases and J shed 2 bases, with 8 bases lying between them. The CDR3 runs 14 residues.

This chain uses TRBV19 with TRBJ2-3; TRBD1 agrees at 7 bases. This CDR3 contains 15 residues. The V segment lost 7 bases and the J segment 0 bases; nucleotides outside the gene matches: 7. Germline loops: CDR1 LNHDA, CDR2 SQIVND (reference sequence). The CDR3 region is CASTRTGTSTDTQYF. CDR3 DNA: TGTGCCAGTACCCGGACAGGAACTAGCACAGATACGCAGTATTTT.

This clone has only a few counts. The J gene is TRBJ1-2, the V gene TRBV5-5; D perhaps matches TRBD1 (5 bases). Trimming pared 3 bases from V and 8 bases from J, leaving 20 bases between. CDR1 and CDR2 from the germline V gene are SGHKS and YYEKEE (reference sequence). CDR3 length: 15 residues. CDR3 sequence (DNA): TGTGCCAGCAGCTCAGGACCGTGGGGGAGTGAGGGCTACACCTTC. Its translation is CASSSGPWGSEGYTF.

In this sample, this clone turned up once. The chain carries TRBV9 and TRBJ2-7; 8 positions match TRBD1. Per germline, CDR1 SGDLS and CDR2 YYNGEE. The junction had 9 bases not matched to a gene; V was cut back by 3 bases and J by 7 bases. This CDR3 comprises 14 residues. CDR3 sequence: CASSATGGSREQYF. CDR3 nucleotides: TGTGCCAGCAGCGCCACAGGGGGAAGTAGGGAGCAGTACTTC.

The CDR3 bases are TGTGCCAGCAGCTTAACAGGGGACTACGAGCAGTACTTC. Its protein product is CASSLTGDYEQYF. The V and J genes are TRBV5-6 and TRBJ2-7; 7 nucleotides agree with TRBD1. V was pared by 2 bases and J by 3 bases, with 2 bases of the junction left unmatched. The CDR3 consists of 13 residues. Germline lookup yields CDR1 SGHDT and CDR2 YYEEEE. Variable domain in full (rest from reference TRBV5-6 and TRBJ2-7): DAGVTQSPTHLIKTRGQQVTLRCSPKSGHDTVSWYQQALGQGPQFIFQYYEEEERQRGNFPDRFSGHQFPNYSSELNVNALLLGDSALYLCASSLTGDYEQYFGPGTRLTVT.

Here the CDR3 reads CASIQGVWGSGNTIYF. In nucleotides, the CDR3 is TGTGCCAGCATCCAGGGGGTATGGGGCTCTGGAAACACCATATATTTT. The chain uses TRBV5-5 and TRBJ1-3, with 7 bases aligning to TRBD1. CDR1 is SGHKS, CDR2 YYEKEE, per germline (reference sequence). The CDR3 is 16 amino acids. J gave up 0 bases and V 6 bases, and 9 bases lay outside the gene matches. Based on the CDR3 plus reference TRBV5-5 and TRBJ1-3, the full variable domain is DAGVTQSPTHLIKTRGQQVTLRCSPISGHKSVSWYQQVLGQGPQFIFQYYEKEERGRGNFPDRFSARQFPNYSSELNVNALLLGDSALYLCASIQGVWGSGNTIYFGEGSWLTVV.

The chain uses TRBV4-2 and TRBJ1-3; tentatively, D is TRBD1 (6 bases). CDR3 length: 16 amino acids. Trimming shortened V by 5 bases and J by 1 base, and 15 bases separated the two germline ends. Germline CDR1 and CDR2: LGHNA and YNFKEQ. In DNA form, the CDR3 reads TGTGCCAGCAGCGGGGGGGCAGGGGCGTCTGGAAACACCATATATTTT. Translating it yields CASSGGAGASGNTIYF.